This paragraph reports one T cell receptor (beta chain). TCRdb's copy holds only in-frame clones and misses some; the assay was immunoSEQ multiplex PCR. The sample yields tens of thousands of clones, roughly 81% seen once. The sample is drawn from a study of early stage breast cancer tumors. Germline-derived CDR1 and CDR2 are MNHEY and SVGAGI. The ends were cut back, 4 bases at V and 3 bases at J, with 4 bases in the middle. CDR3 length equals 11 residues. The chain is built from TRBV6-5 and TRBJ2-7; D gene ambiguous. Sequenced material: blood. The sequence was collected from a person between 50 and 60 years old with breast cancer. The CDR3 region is CASSFDYEQYF. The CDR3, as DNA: TGTGCCAGCAGTTTCGACTACGAGCAGTACTTC.